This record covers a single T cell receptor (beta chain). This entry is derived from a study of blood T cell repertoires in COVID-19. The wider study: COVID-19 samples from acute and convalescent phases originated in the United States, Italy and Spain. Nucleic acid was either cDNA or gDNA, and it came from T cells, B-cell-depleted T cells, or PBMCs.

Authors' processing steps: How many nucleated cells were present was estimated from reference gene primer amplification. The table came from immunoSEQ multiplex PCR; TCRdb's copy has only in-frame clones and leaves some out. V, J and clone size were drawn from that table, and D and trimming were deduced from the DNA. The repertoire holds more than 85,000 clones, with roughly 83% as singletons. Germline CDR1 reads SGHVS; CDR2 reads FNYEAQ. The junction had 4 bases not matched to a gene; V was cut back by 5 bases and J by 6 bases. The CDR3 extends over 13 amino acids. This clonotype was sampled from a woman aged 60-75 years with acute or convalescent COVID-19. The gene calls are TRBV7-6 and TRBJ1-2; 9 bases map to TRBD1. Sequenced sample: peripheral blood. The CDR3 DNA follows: TGTGCCAGCAGCCCACGGGACAGGGATGGCTACACCTTC. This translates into CASSPRDRDGYTF.